This TCR beta chain came from a study of T-cell memory formation after mild COVID-19. This clonotype was seen only a few times. Its antigen is not identified. Regarding the study as a whole: Cross-reactive memory appears to have joined, as suggested by some responding clones showing up in pre-infection memory.

TCR alpha and TCR beta cDNA libraries carrying sample barcodes and UMIs came from 5'RACE with constant-segment primers. TCRdb called the 5' RACE reads again in MiXCR, with one record for every CDR3 protein. This table has around 220,000 distinct CDR3 sequences, about 16% appearing once. The CDR3 extends over 14 amino acids. Trimming removed 2 bases from V and 1 base from J, with 7 bases in between. Germline-derived CDR1 and CDR2 are MNHEY and SVGEGT. This chain joins TRBV6-2 or TRBV6-3 and TRBJ2-3, with a tentative D call TRBD1 (6 bases). The clonotype originates from a man between 18 and 35 years old who had mild COVID-19 (a few samples of this study predate the infection). Cell type and time point are not known. Sequencing was performed on PBMCs or a T cell subset sorted from them (not recorded which). CDR3 DNA sequence: TGTGCCAGCAGTTACGAGGGGGGCACAGATACGCAGTATTTT. Its translation is CASSYEGGTDTQYF.